This section outlines one TCR beta chain sequence together with its context. Its antigen is not identified. Trimming removed 0 bases from V and 7 bases from J, with 14 bases in between. The CDR3 has 16 residues. Germline V gene sequence: CDR1 SGHNT, CDR2 YYREEE (reference sequence). The data derive from a study of somatic mutations in cytotoxic T cells in rheumatoid arthritis. Overall study context: Blood from the patient (approximately 30 ml EDTA) was drawn right after diagnosis, pretreatment. General study results and limits: Neither rheumatoid arthritis patients nor age-matched healthy controls had significantly different CD8+ T-cell clonality from the other group. For rheumatoid arthritis patients, CD8+ clonality increased with age, whereas it did not in healthy controls.

CD4+ and CD8+ cells were isolated by positive magnetic bead selection, with purity checked by flow cytometry. TCRdb's table, derived via immunoSEQ multiplex PCR, lists solely in-frame clones and lacks some. The profile shows 4,000 to 5,000 clones, 79% of them singletons. V usage is TRBV5-4 and J usage is TRBJ1-6; D gene ambiguous. The clonotype was recovered from an adult with rheumatoid arthritis. Sequencing was carried out using CD8+ T cells sorted from blood. The DNA of the CDR3 is TGTGCCAGCAGCTTGGATGGTAAAGGATGGAATTCACCCCTCCACTTT. As protein: CASSLDGKGWNSPLHF. The full variable domain, completed using reference TRBV5-4 and TRBJ1-6, is ETGVTQSPTHLIKTRGQQVTLRCSSQSGHNTVSWYQQALGQGPQFIFQYYREEENGRGNFPPRFSGLQFPNYSSELNVNALELDDSALYLCASSLDGKGWNSPLHFGNGTRLTVT.